A selection of T cell receptor beta chains follows, all from one sample in a study of cytomegalovirus exposure and HLA in healthy donors. Clones were sequenced by immunoSEQ multiplex PCR, and TCRdb holds only the in-frame ones, with some missing. The sample shows 90,000 to 110,000 clones, approximately 72% of them seen only once. The sequenced material came from PBMCs. These receptors were collected from a man aged 25-45 years in good health and CMV-seronegative. The CDR3 runs from the conserved cysteine through the conserved F or W. D genes are given only for firm matches. Size is stated for part of the rows, as once, few or many counts, or as a class when the clone is expanded.

abundance | d_gene | j_gene | v_gene | CDR3nt | CDR3aa
. | TRBD2 | TRBJ2-7 | TRBV4-3 | TGCGCCAGCAGCCAAGCTGCCCTAGGGACTAGAGGCTCCTACGAGCAGTACTTC | CASSQAALGTRGSYEQYF
. | . | TRBJ1-5 | TRBV5-5 | TGTGCCAGCAGCTTGGGGGGGGTTAGCAATCAGCCCCAGCATTTT | CASSLGGVSNQPQHF
. | TRBD1 | TRBJ2-1 | TRBV4-1 | TGCGCCAGCAGCGTGGGGGACAGAAGCTCCTACAATGAGCAGTTCTTC | CASSVGDRSSYNEQFF
. | . | TRBJ2-4 | TRBV5-4 | TGTGCCAGCAGCTTGGGCAGGGTAAACATTCAGTACTTC | CASSLGRVNIQYF
. | . | TRBJ1-3 | TRBV25-1 | TGTGCCAGCAGGGTAGCGTCTGGAAACACCATATATTTT | CASRVASGNTIYF
. | TRBD1 | TRBJ1-4 | TRBV7-9 | TGTGCCAGCAGCATCCCGGGACAGGGGGATGAAAAACTGTTTTTT | CASSIPGQGDEKLFF
. | . | TRBJ2-5 | TRBV10-1 | TGCGCCAGCAGTGAGTACAAGCAGGGGCCCGAGACCCAGTACTTC | CASSEYKQGPETQYF
few | TRBD2 | TRBJ2-3 | TRBV9 | TGTGCCAGCAGCGTATCCCGGACTAGCGGGGGCCGCGGAGATACGCAGTATTTT | CASSVSRTSGGRGDTQYF
few | TRBD1 | TRBJ1-2 | TRBV9 | TGTGCCAGCGGGACAGGGTACTATGGCTACACCTTC | CASGTGYYGYTF
. | TRBD1 | TRBJ2-7 | TRBV9 | TGTGCCAGCAGCCCGAGACAGGGTCCCCACGAGCAGTACTTC | CASSPRQGPHEQYF
few | . | TRBJ1-6 | TRBV12-5 | TGTGCTAGTGGTTTGCAGGGAAATTCACCCCTCCACTTT | CASGLQGNSPLHF
. | TRBD1 | TRBJ1-1 | TRBV7-2 | TGTGCCAGCAGCTCCGGGGGGCAGGGGGCCGGTGAAGCTTTCTTT | CASSSGGQGAGEAFF
. | . | TRBJ1-2 | TRBV4-3 | TGCGCCAGCAGCCAAGAACGGGGGGGGTCGGGTGGCTACACCTTC | CASSQERGGSGGYTF
. | . | TRBJ2-7 | TRBV7-5 | TGTGCCAGAAGCTTCCACCGAGAGGCATACGAGCAGTACTTC | CARSFHREAYEQYF
. | TRBD1 | TRBJ2-1 | TRBV10-2 | TGCGCCAGCAGTGAGTCTGGGACAGGGGTAAATGAGCAGTTCTTC | CASSESGTGVNEQFF
. | . | TRBJ2-7 | TRBV7-9 | TGTGCCAGCAGCTTCGGGCTGAAGGGGGACACCTACGAGCAGTACTTC | CASSFGLKGDTYEQYF
. | . | TRBJ2-1 | TRBV6-4 | TGTGCCAGCAGGCCATCCCCCGGGGCCTACAATGAGCAGTTCTTC | CASRPSPGAYNEQFF
few | . | TRBJ2-5 | TRBV28 | TGTGCCAGCATTACTACAGGAACAGTTACCCAGTACTTC | CASITTGTVTQYF
. | . | TRBJ2-7 | TRBV6-5 | TGTGCCAGCAGTTATAGGAGGACTTTCTCATACGAGCAGTACTTC | CASSYRRTFSYEQYF
. | TRBD2 | TRBJ2-1 | TRBV27 | TGTGCCAGCAGTTATGAGGGATCAACTAGCGGGGGTGTCGATGAGCAGTTCTTC | CASSYEGSTSGGVDEQFF